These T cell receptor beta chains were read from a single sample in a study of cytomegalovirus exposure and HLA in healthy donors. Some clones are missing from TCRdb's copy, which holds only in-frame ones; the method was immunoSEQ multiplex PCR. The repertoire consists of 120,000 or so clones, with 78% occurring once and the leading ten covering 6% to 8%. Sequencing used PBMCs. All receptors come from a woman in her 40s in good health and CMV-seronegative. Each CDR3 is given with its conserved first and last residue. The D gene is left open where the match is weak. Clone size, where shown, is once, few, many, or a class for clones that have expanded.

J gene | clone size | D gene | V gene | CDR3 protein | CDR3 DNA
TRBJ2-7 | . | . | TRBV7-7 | CASSLGSGYEQYF | TGTGCTAGCAGCTTAGGGTCCGGCTACGAGCAGTACTTC
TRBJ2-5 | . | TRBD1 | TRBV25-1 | CASSESGTAQGETQYF | TGTGCCAGCAGTGAGTCCGGGACAGCCCAGGGGGAGACCCAGTACTTC
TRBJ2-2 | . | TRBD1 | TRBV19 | CASSIQGAVGELFF | TGTGCCAGTAGTATACAGGGGGCGGTCGGGGAGCTGTTTTTT
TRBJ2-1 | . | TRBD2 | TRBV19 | CASSIIAGTYNEQFF | TGTGCCAGTAGTATTATAGCGGGAACCTACAATGAGCAGTTCTTC
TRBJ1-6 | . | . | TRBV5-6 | CASSRNGPGLSGSPLHF | TGTGCCAGCAGCAGGAACGGGCCGGGACTTTCTGGTTCACCCCTCCACTTT
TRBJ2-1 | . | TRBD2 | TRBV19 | CASKLRGGTSGNEQFF | TGTGCCAGTAAACTAAGGGGTGGGACTAGCGGCAATGAGCAGTTCTTC
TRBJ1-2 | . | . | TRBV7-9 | CASSLDRGGRVYGYTF | TGTGCCAGCAGCTTGGACCGCGGCGGGCGGGTTTATGGCTACACCTTC
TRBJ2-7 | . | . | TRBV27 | CASSFGAIYEQYF | TGTGCCAGCAGTTTTGGGGCAATCTACGAGCAGTACTTC
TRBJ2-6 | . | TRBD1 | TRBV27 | CASSYTGGSGANVLTF | TGTGCCAGCAGCTACACAGGGGGCTCTGGGGCCAACGTCCTGACTTTC
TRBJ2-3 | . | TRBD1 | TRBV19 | CASSIEQGSGTDTQYF | TGTGCCAGTAGTATAGAACAGGGGTCCGGTACAGATACGCAGTATTTT
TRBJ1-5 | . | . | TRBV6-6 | CASIFNGGNQPQHF | TGTGCCAGCATCTTTAACGGGGGCAATCAGCCCCAGCATTTT
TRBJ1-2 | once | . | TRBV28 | CASSPSNRERGYTF | TGTGCCAGCAGTCCATCCAACAGGGAACGAGGCTACACCTTC
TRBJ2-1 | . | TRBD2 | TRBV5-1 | CASSLTSGGGNEQFF | TGCGCCAGCAGCTTGACTAGCGGGGGAGGCAATGAGCAGTTCTTC
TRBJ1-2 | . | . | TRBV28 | CAIEIPEGDPNYGYTF | TGTGCCATTGAAATCCCGGAGGGAGACCCTAACTATGGCTACACCTTC
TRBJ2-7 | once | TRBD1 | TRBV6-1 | CASSRTGPSSYEQYF | TGTGCCAGCAGTCGGACAGGGCCTAGCTCCTACGAGCAGTACTTC
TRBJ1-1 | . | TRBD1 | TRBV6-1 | CASSIGQGLNTEAFF | TGTGCCAGCAGTATTGGACAGGGGCTGAACACTGAAGCTTTCTTT
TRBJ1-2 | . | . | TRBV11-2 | CASSEPGYYGYTF | TGTGCCAGCAGCGAGCCGGGGTACTATGGCTACACCTTC
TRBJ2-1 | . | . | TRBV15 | CATSRVLAEGHNEQFF | TGTGCCACCAGCAGAGTACTAGCCGAGGGACACAATGAGCAGTTCTTC
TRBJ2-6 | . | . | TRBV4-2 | CASSRLTITATGANVLTF | TGTGCCAGCAGCCGACTCACAATCACCGCCACTGGGGCCAACGTCCTGACTTTC
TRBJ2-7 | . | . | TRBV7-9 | CASGAGSRYEQYF | TGTGCCAGCGGGGCAGGCTCACGTTACGAGCAGTACTTC
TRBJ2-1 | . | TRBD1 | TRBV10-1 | CASSESRTGRDEQFF | TGCGCCAGCAGTGAGTCGAGGACAGGGCGGGATGAGCAGTTCTTC
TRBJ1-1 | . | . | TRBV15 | CATSRDWGSEAFF | TGTGCCACCAGCAGAGATTGGGGCAGTGAAGCTTTCTTT
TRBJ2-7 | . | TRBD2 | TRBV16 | CASSRHSGTSGMGVPFEQYF | TGTGCCAGCAGCCGCCACAGCGGGACTAGCGGGATGGGTGTCCCATTCGAGCAGTACTTC
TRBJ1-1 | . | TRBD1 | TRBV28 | CASRHQGGNTEAFF | TGTGCCAGCAGACATCAGGGGGGAAACACTGAAGCTTTCTTT
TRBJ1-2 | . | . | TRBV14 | CASSQWGRQPNYGYTF | TGTGCCAGCAGCCAGTGGGGGCGACAGCCAAACTATGGCTACACCTTC
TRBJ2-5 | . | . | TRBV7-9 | CASSWGGLQGVEQYF | TGTGCCAGCAGCTGGGGGGGGCTGCAAGGGGTTGAGCAGTACTTC
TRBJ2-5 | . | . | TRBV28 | CASSLWQGSFETQYF | TGTGCCAGCAGTTTGTGGCAGGGTTCCTTCGAGACCCAGTACTTC
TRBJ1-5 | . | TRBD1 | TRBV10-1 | CASRADRGHQSNQPQHF | TGCGCCAGCAGGGCAGACAGGGGGCATCAAAGCAATCAGCCCCAGCATTTT
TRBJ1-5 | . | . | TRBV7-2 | CASSRSPGSNQPQHF | TGTGCCAGCAGCCGATCACCGGGGAGCAATCAGCCCCAGCATTTT
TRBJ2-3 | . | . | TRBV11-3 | CASEDGRYDTQYF | TGTGCCAGCGAGGATGGAAGGTACGATACGCAGTATTTT
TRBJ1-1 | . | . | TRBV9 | CASSLEPGEVTEAFF | TGTGCCAGCAGCTTGGAACCGGGTGAGGTCACTGAAGCTTTCTTT
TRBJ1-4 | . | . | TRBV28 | CASSLEHREANEKLFF | TGTGCCAGCAGTTTAGAGCATCGAGAGGCTAATGAAAAACTGTTTTTT
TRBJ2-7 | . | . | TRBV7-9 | CASSFNTYEQYF | TGTGCCAGCAGCTTCAATACTTACGAGCAGTACTTC
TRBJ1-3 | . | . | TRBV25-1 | CASNEEGPAWAGNTIYF | TGTGCCAGCAATGAGGAGGGACCTGCGTGGGCCGGAAACACCATATATTTT
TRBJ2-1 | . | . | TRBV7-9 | CATTGPGDEQFF | TGTGCCACTACGGGTCCCGGCGATGAGCAGTTCTTC
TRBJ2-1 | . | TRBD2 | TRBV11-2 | CASSLEPGGLNEQFF | TGTGCCAGCAGCTTAGAGCCGGGAGGGCTCAATGAGCAGTTCTTC
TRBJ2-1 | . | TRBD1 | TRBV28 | CASSPYPDRAEITNEQFF | TGTGCCAGCAGTCCCTACCCCGACAGGGCGGAGATTACCAATGAGCAGTTCTTC
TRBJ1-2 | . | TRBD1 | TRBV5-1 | CASSLGQGGGYTF | TGCGCCAGCAGCCTAGGACAGGGGGGAGGCTACACCTTC
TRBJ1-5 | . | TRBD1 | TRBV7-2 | CASSYRGIASRNQPQHF | TGTGCCAGCAGCTACAGGGGTATCGCTTCGCGCAATCAGCCCCAGCATTTT
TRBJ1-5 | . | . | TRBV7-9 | CASSPPGVNQPQHF | TGTGCCAGCAGCCCCCCAGGGGTAAATCAGCCCCAGCATTTT
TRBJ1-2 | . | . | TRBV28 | CAGRGHRNYGYTF | TGTGCCGGTCGGGGACACCGTAACTATGGCTACACCTTC
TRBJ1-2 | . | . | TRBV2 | CASSLANYGYTF | TGTGCCAGCAGTCTAGCGAACTATGGCTACACCTTC
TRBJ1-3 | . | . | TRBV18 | CASSPGTSNTIYF | TGTGCCAGCTCTCCCGGGACAAGTAACACCATATATTTT
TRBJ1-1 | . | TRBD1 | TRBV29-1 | CSVRDRQLGNTEAFF | TGCAGCGTACGGGACAGACAACTAGGGAACACTGAAGCTTTCTTT
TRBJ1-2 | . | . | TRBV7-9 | CSSSLAGGDISYGYTF | TGTTCCAGCAGCTTAGCGGGGGGGGACATCTCCTATGGCTACACCTTC
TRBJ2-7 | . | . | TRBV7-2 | CASSWPRSISYEQYF | TGTGCCAGCAGCTGGCCTAGGTCCATCTCCTACGAGCAGTACTTC
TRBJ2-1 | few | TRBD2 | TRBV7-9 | CASSPQPGLATYNEQFF | TGTGCCAGCAGCCCCCAACCGGGACTAGCGACATACAATGAGCAGTTCTTC
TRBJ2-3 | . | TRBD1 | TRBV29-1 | CSVTTRLTGADTQYF | TGCAGCGTTACCACCCGACTCACAGGGGCAGATACGCAGTATTTT
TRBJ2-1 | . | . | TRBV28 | CASSLIVVNEQFF | TGTGCCAGCAGTTTAATAGTGGTAAATGAGCAGTTCTTC
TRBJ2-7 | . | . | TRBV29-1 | CSVDVGDSYEQYF | TGCAGCGTTGACGTCGGGGATTCCTACGAGCAGTACTTC